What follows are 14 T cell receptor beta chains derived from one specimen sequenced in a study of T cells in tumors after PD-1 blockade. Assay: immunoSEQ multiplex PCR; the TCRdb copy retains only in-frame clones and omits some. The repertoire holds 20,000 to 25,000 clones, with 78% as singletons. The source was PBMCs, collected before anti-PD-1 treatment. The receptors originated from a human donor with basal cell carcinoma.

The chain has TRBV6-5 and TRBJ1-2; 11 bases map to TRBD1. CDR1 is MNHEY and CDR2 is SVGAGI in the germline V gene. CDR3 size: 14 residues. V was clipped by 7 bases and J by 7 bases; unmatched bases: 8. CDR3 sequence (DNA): TGTGCCAGCACCCGGACAGGGGGCGGTGGTGGCTACACCTTC. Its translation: CASTRTGGGGGYTF.

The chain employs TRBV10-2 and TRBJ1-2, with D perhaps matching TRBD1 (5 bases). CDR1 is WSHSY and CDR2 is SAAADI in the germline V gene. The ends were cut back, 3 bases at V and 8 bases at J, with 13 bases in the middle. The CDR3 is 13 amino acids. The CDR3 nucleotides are TGCGCCAGCAGTGAACAGGCCGCATACGGCTACACCTTC. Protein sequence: CASSEQAAYGYTF.

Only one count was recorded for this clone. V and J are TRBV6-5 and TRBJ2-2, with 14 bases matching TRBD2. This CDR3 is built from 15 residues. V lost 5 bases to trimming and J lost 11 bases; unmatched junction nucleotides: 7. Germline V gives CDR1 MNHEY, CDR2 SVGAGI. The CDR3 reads CASSTRTSGRRELFF. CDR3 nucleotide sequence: TGTGCCAGCAGTACACGGACTAGCGGGAGGCGTGAGCTGTTTTTT.

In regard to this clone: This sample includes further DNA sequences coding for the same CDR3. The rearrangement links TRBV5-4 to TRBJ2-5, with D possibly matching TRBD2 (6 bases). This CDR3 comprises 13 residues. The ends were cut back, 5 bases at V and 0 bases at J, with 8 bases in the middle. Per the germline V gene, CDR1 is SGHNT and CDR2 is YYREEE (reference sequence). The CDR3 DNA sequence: TGTGCCAGCAGTCCGGGAGACCAAGAGACCCAGTACTTC. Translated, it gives CASSPGDQETQYF.

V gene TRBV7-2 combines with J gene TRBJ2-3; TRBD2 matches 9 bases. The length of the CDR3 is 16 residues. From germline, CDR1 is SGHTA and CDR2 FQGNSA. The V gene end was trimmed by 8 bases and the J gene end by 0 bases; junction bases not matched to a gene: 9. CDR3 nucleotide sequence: TGTGCCAGCCGTCTAGCGGGGCCACCTAGCACAGATACGCAGTATTTT. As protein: CASRLAGPPSTDTQYF.

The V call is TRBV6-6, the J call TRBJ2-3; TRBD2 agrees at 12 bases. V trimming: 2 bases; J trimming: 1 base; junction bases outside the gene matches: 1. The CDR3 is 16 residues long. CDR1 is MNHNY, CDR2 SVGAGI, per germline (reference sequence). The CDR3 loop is CASSYPSGGGTDTQYF. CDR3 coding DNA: TGTGCCAGCAGTTACCCTAGCGGGGGGGGCACAGATACGCAGTATTTT.

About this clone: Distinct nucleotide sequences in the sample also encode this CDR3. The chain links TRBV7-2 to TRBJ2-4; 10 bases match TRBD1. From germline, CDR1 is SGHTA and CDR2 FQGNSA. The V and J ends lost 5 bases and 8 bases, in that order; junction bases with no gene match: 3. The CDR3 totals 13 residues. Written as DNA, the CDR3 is TGTGCCAGCAGCATGGGACAGGGGCACATTCAGTACTTC. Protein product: CASSMGQGHIQYF.

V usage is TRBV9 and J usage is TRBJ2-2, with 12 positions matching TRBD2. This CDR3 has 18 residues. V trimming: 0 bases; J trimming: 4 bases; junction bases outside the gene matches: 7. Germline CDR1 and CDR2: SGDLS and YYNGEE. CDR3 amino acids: CASSVDTSGGWFTGELFF. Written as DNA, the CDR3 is TGTGCCAGCAGCGTAGATACTAGCGGGGGGTGGTTCACCGGGGAGCTGTTTTTT.

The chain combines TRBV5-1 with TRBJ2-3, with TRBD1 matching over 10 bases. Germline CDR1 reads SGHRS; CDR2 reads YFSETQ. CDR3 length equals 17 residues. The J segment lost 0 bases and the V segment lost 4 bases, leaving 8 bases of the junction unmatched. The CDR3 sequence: CASSPRQGAMSTDTQYF. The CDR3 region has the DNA TGCGCCAGCAGCCCAAGACAGGGGGCGATGAGCACAGATACGCAGTATTTT.

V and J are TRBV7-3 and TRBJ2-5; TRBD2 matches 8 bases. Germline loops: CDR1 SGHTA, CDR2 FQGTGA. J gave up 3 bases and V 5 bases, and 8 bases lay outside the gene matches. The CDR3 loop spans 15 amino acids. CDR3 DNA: TGTGCCAGCAGCGACACGGGGGGGCTTGAAGAGACCCAGTACTTC. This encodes CASSDTGGLEETQYF.

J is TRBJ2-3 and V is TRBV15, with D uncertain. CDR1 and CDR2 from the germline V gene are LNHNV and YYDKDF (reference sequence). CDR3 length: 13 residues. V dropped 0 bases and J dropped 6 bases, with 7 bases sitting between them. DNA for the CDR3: TGTGCCACCAGCAGAGATGACGCGGATACGCAGTATTTT. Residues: CATSRDDADTQYF.

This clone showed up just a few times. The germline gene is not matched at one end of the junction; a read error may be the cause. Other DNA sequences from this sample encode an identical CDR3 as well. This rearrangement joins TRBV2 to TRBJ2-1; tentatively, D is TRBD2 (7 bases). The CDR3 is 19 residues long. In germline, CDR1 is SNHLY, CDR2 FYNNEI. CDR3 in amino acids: CARSDGWAGAGSSYNEQFF. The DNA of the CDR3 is TGTGCCCGCAGTGATGGGTGGGCGGGGGCGGGGAGCTCCTACAATGAGCAGTTCTTC.

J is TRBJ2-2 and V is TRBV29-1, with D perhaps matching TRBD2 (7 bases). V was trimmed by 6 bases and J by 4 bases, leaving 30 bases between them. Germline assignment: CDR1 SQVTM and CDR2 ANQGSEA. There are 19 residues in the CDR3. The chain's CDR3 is CSVKLPLMTGPGGTGELFF. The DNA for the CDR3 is TGCAGCGTCAAATTGCCCCTAATGACAGGACCGGGAGGCACCGGGGAGCTGTTTTTT.

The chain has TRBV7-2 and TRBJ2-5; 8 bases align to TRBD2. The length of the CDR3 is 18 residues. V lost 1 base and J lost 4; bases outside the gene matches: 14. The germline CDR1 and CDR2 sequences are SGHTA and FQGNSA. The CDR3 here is CASSLGGSGAIIGETQYF. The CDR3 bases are TGTGCCAGCAGCTTAGGTGGTAGCGGGGCCATCATCGGAGAGACCCAGTACTTC. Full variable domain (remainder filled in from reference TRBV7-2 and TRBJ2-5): GAGVSQSPSNKVTEKGKDVELRCDPISGHTALYWYRQSLGQGLEFLIYFQGNSAPDKSGLPSDRFSAERTGGSVSTLTIQRTQQEDSAVYLCASSLGGSGAIIGETQYFGPGTRLLVL.